These 13 T cell receptor beta chains originate from one sample sequenced in a study of blood T cell repertoires in COVID-19. Only in-frame clones appear in the TCRdb table, and some are missing; sequencing was by immunoSEQ multiplex PCR. This table holds a few hundred thousand clones, roughly 91% found once. What was sequenced was peripheral blood. The receptor set was obtained from a woman in her thirties with COVID-19, enrolled during active disease.

The V call is TRBV3-1 (or the pseudogene TRBV3-2), the J call TRBJ1-1; possible D gene TRBD1, 5 bases. The V gene's germline CDR1 is LGHDT and CDR2 YNNKEL (reference sequence). This CDR3 region has 16 residues. Trimming left V 4 bases short and J 6 bases short, with 21 bases between. The CDR3 sequence is CASSRGLGLSSAEAFF. CDR3 bases: TGTGCCAGCAGCCGGGGGTTGGGACTCTCATCAGCTGAAGCTTTCTTT.

In DNA, the CDR3 is TGTGCCTGGAGTTGGCGGGGGGGCAGCTCCTACAATGAGCAGTTCTTC. It specifies CAWSWRGGSSYNEQFF. The chain has TRBV30 and TRBJ2-1; the match to TRBD2 covers 9 bases. This CDR3 contains 16 residues. Germline CDR1 is GTSNPN and CDR2 is SVGIG (reference sequence). J was trimmed by 0 bases and V by 2 bases; bases with no gene match: 5. Drawing the rest from reference TRBV30 and TRBJ2-1, the complete variable domain is SQTIHQWPATLVQPVGSPLSLECTVEGTSNPNLYWYRQAAGRGLQLLFYSVGIGQISSEVPQNLSASRPQDRQFILSSKKLLLSDSGFYLCAWSWRGGSSYNEQFFGPGTRLTVL.

The genes are TRBV28 and TRBJ1-2; weak D call: TRBD1 (6 bases). The V and J ends lost 8 bases and 5 bases respectively, with 15 bases between them. Germline V CDR1 and CDR2: MDHEN, SYDVKM. The CDR3 has 13 amino acids. DNA for the CDR3: TGTGCCAGCCGCGGACAGAGATTTTATGGCTACACCTTC. Translated: CASRGQRFYGYTF.

The chain couples TRBV6-5 to TRBJ2-6; 7 positions agree with TRBD1. With V trimmed by 6 bases and J by 2 bases, 4 bases remained unmatched. The CDR3 length is 15 residues. Germline V gives CDR1 MNHEY, CDR2 SVGAGI. In DNA, the CDR3 is TGTGCCAGCAGACCGACAGGGCCTGGGGCCAACGTCCTGACTTTC. The encoded protein is CASRPTGPGANVLTF.

The V gene is TRBV2, the J gene TRBJ1-1; D is ambiguous. There are 10 residues in the CDR3. Germline V gene data show CDR1 as SNHLY and CDR2 as FYNNEI. The CDR3 spells CAVEEAEAFF. CDR3 DNA sequence: TGTGCGGTTGAGGAGGCTGAAGCTTTCTTT.

CDR3 in amino acids: CASSQGSGNTIYF. DNA for the CDR3: TGTGCCAGCAGTCAGGGGTCTGGAAACACCATATATTTT. This chain uses TRBV6-1 with TRBJ1-3; the D gene is possibly TRBD1 (6 bases). CDR1 is MNHNS and CDR2 is SASEGT in the germline V gene. CDR3 size: 13 residues. Between the trimmed V and J ends, which lost 5 bases and 1 base, there was a span of 6 bases.

The chain couples TRBV2 to TRBJ1-6; 7 nucleotides agree with TRBD1. Germline CDR1 reads SNHLY; CDR2 reads FYNNEI. CDR3 length: 15 residues. Trimming removed 8 bases from V and 6 bases from J; junction bases left unmatched: 10. CDR3 nucleotides: TGTGCCAGCTTACCACGGGACAGAGTTAATTCACCCCTCCACTTT. This sequence encodes CASLPRDRVNSPLHF.

This clone was found once. The V and J genes are TRBV3-1 (or the pseudogene TRBV3-2) and TRBJ2-3; D is undetermined. The germline CDR1 and CDR2 sequences are LGHDT and YNNKEL (reference sequence). V was trimmed by 4 bases and J by 1 base, leaving 6 bases between them. The CDR3 is 13 amino acids. The CDR3 sequence: CASSLVGTDTQYF. The DNA for the CDR3 is TGTGCCAGCAGCCTCGTCGGCACAGATACGCAGTATTTT.

The CDR3 sequence is CASSSGGANTGELFF. CDR3 coding DNA: TGTGCCTCTTCTTCGGGCGGGGCCAACACCGGGGAGCTGTTTTTT. V is TRBV6-5 and J is TRBJ2-2; possible D gene TRBD2, 6 bases. The CDR3 covers 15 residues. Trimming took 11 bases from V and 2 from J, leaving 18 bases between them. The V gene's germline CDR1 is MNHEY and CDR2 SVGAGI.

The gene calls are TRBV7-8 and TRBJ1-5; TRBD1 matches at 11 bases. V was pared by 0 bases and J by 8 bases, with 6 bases of the junction left unmatched. This CDR3 contains 16 residues. CDR1 SGHVS and CDR2 FQNEAQ come from the germline V gene. CDR3 DNA sequence: TGTGCCAGCAGCTTAGCGCTGGACAGGGGGCTTGAGCCCCAGCATTTT. It codes for CASSLALDRGLEPQHF.

The V gene is TRBV4-1, the J gene TRBJ1-2; 8 bases match TRBD1. The CDR3 totals 17 residues. V was pared by 3 bases and J by 4 bases, with 13 bases of the junction left unmatched. Germline V gene lookup returns CDR1 MGHRA and CDR2 YSYEKL. In DNA form, the CDR3 reads TGCGCCAGCAGCCACAGCCTTGCGACAGGGGAGGGCTATGGCTACACCTTC. It translates to CASSHSLATGEGYGYTF.

CDR3 nucleotide sequence: TGTGCCAGCAGTGATCCGACAGGGTCCGATACGCAGTATTTT. As protein: CASSDPTGSDTQYF. V gene TRBV25-1 combines with J gene TRBJ2-3; 7 positions match TRBD1. CDR1 is MGHDK, CDR2 SYGVNS, per germline. The CDR3 has 14 residues. Losses at the gene ends were 3 bases for V and 6 bases for J; bases not matched to a gene: 6.

V is TRBV5-5 and J is TRBJ2-3; 7 bases are shared with TRBD1. Germline-derived CDR1 and CDR2 are SGHKS and YYEKEE (reference sequence). Germline trimming cut 4 bases from V and 2 bases from J; bases unmatched to any gene: 13. This CDR3 has 17 residues. The CDR3 sequence: CASSKRTGERATDTQYF. The CDR3 DNA reads as TGTGCCAGCAGCAAAAGAACAGGGGAAAGGGCCACAGATACGCAGTATTTT. Full variable domain (missing parts from reference TRBV5-5 and TRBJ2-3): DAGVTQSPTHLIKTRGQQVTLRCSPISGHKSVSWYQQVLGQGPQFIFQYYEKEERGRGNFPDRFSARQFPNYSSELNVNALLLGDSALYLCASSKRTGERATDTQYFGPGTRLTVL.